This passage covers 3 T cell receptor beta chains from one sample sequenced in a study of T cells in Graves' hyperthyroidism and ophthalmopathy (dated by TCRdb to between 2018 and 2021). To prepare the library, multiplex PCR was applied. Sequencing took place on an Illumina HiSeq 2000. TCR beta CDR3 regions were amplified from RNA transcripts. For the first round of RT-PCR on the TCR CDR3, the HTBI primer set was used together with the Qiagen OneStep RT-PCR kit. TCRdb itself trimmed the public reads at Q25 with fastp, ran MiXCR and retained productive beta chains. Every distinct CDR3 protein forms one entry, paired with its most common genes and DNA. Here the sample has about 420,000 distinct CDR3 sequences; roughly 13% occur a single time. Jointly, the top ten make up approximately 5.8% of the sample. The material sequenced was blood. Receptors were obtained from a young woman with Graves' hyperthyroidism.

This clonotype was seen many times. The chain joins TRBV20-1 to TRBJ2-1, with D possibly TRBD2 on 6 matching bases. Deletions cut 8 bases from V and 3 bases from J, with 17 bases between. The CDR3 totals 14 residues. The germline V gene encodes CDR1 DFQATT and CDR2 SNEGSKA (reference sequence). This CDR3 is CSSDSSEDYNEQFF. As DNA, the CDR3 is TGCAGTTCTGACTCTAGCGAGGACTACAATGAGCAGTTCTTC.

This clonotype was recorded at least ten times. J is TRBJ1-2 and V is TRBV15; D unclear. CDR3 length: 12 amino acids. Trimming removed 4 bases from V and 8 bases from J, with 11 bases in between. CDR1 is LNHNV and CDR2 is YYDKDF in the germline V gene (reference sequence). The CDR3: CATSTGLQGYTF. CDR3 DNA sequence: TGTGCCACCAGCACAGGACTTCAGGGCTACACCTTC.

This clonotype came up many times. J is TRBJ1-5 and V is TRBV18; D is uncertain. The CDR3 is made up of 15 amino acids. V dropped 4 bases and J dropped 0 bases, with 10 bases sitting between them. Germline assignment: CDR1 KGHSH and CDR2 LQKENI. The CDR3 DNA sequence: TGTGCCAGCTCACAGTCGACGTTTAGCAATCAGCCCCAGCATTTT. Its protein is CASSQSTFSNQPQHF.